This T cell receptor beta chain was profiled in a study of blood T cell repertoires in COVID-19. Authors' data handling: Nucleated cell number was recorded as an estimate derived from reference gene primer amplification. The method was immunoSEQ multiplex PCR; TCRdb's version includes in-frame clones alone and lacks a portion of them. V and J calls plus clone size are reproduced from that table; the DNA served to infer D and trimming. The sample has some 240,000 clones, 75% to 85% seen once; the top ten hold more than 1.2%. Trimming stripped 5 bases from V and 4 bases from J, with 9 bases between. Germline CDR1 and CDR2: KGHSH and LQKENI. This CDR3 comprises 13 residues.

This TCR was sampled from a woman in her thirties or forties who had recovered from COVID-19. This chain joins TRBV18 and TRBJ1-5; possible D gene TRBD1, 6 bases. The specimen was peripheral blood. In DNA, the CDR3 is TGTGCCAGCTCAGGACAGTATAATCAGCCCCAGCATTTT. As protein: CASSGQYNQPQHF.